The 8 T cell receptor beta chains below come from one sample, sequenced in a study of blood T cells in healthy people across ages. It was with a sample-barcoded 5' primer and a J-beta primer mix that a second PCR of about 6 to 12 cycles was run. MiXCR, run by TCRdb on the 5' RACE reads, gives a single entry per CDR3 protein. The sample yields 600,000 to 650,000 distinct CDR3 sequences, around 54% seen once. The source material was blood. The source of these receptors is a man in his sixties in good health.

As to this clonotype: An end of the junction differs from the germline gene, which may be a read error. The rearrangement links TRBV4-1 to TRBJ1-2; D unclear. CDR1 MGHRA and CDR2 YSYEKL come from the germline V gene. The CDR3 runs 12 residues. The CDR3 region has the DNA TGTGCCAGCAGCCAAGCTAACTATGGCTACACCTTC. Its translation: CASSQANYGYTF.

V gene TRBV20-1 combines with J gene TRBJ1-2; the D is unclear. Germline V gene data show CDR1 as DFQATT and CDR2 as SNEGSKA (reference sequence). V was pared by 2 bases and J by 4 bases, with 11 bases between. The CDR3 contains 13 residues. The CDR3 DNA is TGCAGTGCTAGACCAGATAACAGCTATGGCTACACCTTC. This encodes CSARPDNSYGYTF.

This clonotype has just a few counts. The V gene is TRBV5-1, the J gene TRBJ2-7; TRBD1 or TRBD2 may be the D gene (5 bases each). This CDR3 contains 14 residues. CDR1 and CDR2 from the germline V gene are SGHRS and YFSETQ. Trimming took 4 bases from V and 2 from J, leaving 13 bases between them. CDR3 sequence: CASSIRDPAYEQYF. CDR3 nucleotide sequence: TGCGCCAGCAGCATACGGGACCCAGCCTACGAGCAGTACTTC.

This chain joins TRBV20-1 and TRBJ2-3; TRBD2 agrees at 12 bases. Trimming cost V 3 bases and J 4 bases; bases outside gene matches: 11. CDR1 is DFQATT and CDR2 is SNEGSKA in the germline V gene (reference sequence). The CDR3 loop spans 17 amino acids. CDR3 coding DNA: TGCAGTGCTAGCCGTCCTAGCGGGGGGGCGTCTTCAGATACGCAGTATTTT. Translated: CSASRPSGGASSDTQYF.

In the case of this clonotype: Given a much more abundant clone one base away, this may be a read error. The CDR3 sequence is CASSLGWTSSTGELFF. In nucleotides, the CDR3 is TGTGCCAGCAGCTTAGGATGGACTAGCTCCACCGGGGAGCTGTTTTTT. The gene calls are TRBV7-2 and TRBJ2-2; 8 bases are shared with TRBD2. CDR3 size: 16 residues. The germline V gene encodes CDR1 SGHTA and CDR2 FQGNSA. V was clipped by 1 base and J by 4 bases; unmatched bases: 5.

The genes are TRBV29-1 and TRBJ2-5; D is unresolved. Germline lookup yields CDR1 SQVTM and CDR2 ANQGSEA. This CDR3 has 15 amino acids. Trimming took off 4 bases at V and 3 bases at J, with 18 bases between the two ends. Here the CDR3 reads CSVAGGWSAEETQYF. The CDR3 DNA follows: TGCAGCGTTGCGGGTGGGTGGTCCGCGGAAGAGACCCAGTACTTC. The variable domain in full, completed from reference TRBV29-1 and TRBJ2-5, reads SAVISQKPSRDICQRGTSLTIQCQVDSQVTMMFWYRQQPGQSLTLIATANQGSEATYESGFVIDKFPISRPNLTFSTLTVSNMSPEDSSIYLCSVAGGWSAEETQYFGPGTRLLVL.

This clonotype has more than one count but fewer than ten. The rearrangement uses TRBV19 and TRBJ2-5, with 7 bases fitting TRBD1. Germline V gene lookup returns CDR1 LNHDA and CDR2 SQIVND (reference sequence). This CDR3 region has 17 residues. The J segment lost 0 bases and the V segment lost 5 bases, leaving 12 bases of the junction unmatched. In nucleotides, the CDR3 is TGTGCCAGTAGTCCCCACAAGTTGGGACAGCACCAAGAGACCCAGTACTTC. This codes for CASSPHKLGQHQETQYF.

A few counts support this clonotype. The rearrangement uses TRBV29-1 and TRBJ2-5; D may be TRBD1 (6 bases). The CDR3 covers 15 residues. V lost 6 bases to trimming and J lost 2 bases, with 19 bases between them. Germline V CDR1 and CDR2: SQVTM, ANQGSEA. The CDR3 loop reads CSVPKGRTEQETQYF. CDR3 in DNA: TGCAGCGTCCCCAAAGGTCGGACAGAGCAAGAGACCCAGTACTTC.